This entry lists 14 T cell receptor beta chains sequenced from one sample in a study of cytomegalovirus exposure and HLA in healthy donors. The primer mix had 60 Vbeta and 13 Jbeta primers. Data came from immunoSEQ multiplex PCR; TCRdb stores just in-frame clones and leaves some out. The table for this sample gives under 65,000 clones. The specimen sequenced was PBMCs. The receptors derive from a woman aged 40 to 49 in good health and CMV-seronegative.

The chain employs TRBV5-1 and TRBJ1-4, with 8 nucleotides matching TRBD1. The V gene's germline CDR1 is SGHRS and CDR2 YFSETQ. The V gene end was trimmed by 4 bases and the J gene end by 8 bases; junction bases not matched to a gene: 4. The CDR3 consists of 13 residues. CDR3 in amino acids: CASSLHRGEKLFF. CDR3 sequence (DNA): TGCGCCAGCAGCCTTCACAGGGGGGAAAAACTGTTTTTT.

The V call is TRBV7-2, the J call TRBJ2-4; possible D gene TRBD1, 6 bases. V lost 5 bases, J lost 2 bases, and 7 bases lay in between. The CDR3 covers 13 residues. Germline V gene sequence: CDR1 SGHTA, CDR2 FQGNSA. The DNA of the CDR3 is TGTGCCAGCAGCCAGGGGACCAAAAACATTCAGTACTTC. Translation: CASSQGTKNIQYF.

The V gene is TRBV25-1, the J gene TRBJ1-4; the D gene is possibly TRBD1 (6 bases). The CDR3 contains 14 residues. CDR1 is MGHDK and CDR2 is SYGVNS in the germline V gene. Trimming stripped 1 base from V and 6 bases from J, with 9 bases between. The CDR3 region has the DNA TGTGCCAGCAGTGAATTGGACAGCTATGAAAAACTGTTTTTT. Translating it yields CASSELDSYEKLFF.

V usage is TRBV28 and J usage is TRBJ2-7; TRBD2 agrees at 12 bases. The CDR3 loop spans 15 amino acids. Germline CDR1 reads MDHEN; CDR2 reads SYDVKM. J was trimmed by 5 bases and V by 7 bases; bases with no gene match: 9. The CDR3 region has the DNA TGTGCCAGCAAACCTTGGACTAGCGGGACCGACGAGCAGTACTTC. This sequence encodes CASKPWTSGTDEQYF.

The chain has TRBV29-1 and TRBJ2-1; a possible D gene is TRBD1 (6 bases). The V end lost 4 bases, the J end lost 5 bases, and 6 bases lay between the germline ends. The CDR3 totals 11 residues. CDR1 is SQVTM and CDR2 is ANQGSEA in the germline V gene. Here the CDR3 DNA reads TGCAGCGTTGGACAGGACAATGAGCAGTTCTTC. Its translation is CSVGQDNEQFF.

This chain joins TRBV29-1 and TRBJ1-3; possible D gene TRBD1, 5 bases. The V and J ends lost 6 bases and 0 bases respectively, with 9 bases between them. This CDR3 contains 13 residues. Germline assignment: CDR1 SQVTM and CDR2 ANQGSEA. CDR3 sequence reads: CSVETDSGNTIYF. The CDR3 DNA reads TGCAGCGTGGAGACAGACTCTGGAAACACCATATATTTT.

This rearrangement joins TRBV19 to TRBJ2-7; tentative D call: TRBD1 (6 bases). The V gene's germline CDR1 is LNHDA and CDR2 SQIVND (reference sequence). This CDR3 contains 15 residues. Between the trimmed V and J ends, which lost 1 base and 3 bases, there was a span of 13 bases. The CDR3 DNA reads TGTGCCAGTAGTATAGCTCCAGGGGATCACTACGAGCAGTACTTC. Its translation: CASSIAPGDHYEQYF.

The chain combines TRBV6-5 with TRBJ1-4; D is uncertain. V lost 6 bases and J lost 5, with 10 bases in between. CDR3 size: 13 residues. Germline loops: CDR1 MNHEY, CDR2 SVGAGI. The CDR3 sequence is CASSPRRNEKLFF. Written as DNA, the CDR3 is TGTGCCAGCAGCCCCCGGAGAAATGAAAAACTGTTTTTT.

V is TRBV7-6 and J is TRBJ2-3; 12 positions agree with TRBD2. Germline CDR1 and CDR2: SGHVS and FNYEAQ. This CDR3 is 19 amino acids long. The ends lost 4 bases at V and 4 bases at J; junction bases unmatched: 15. The CDR3 DNA is TGTGCCAGCAGCTCCCGAGGGCCGCGGACTAGCGGGATCCCAGATACGCAGTATTTT. Residues: CASSSRGPRTSGIPDTQYF.

The CDR3 coding sequence is TGCGCCAGCAGCAGCCGGACAGGAGGCACCTCTCTAATGAATTCACCCCTCCACTTT. Amino acid sequence: CASSSRTGGTSLMNSPLHF. The chain couples TRBV5-1 to TRBJ1-6, with TRBD1 identical over 7 bases. This CDR3 has 19 amino acids. The V gene end was trimmed by 4 bases and the J gene end by 7 bases; junction bases not matched to a gene: 20. Looked up from germline, CDR1 is SGHRS and CDR2 is YFSETQ.

V usage is TRBV4-2 and J usage is TRBJ1-1; TRBD1 matches at 8 bases. Trimming took 4 bases from V and 4 from J; bases not matched to a gene: 8. The CDR3 has 15 residues. The V gene's germline CDR1 is LGHNA and CDR2 YNFKEQ. DNA of the CDR3: TGTGCCAGCAGCCCTCTAGACAGGGGAGGCACTGAAGCTTTCTTT. Its translation: CASSPLDRGGTEAFF.

Regarding this clone: One end of the junction varies from germline; a read error may be responsible. As DNA, the CDR3 is TGTGCCAGCAGTTATCCAGGGGGGCAAGGGACCCAGTACTTC. It codes for CASSYPGGQGTQYF. V is TRBV6-6 and J is TRBJ2-5, with a weak D call TRBD1 (7 bases). This CDR3 region has 14 residues. Germline V gene sequence: CDR1 MNHNY, CDR2 SVGAGI (reference sequence).

The chain links TRBV7-2 to TRBJ1-5; 9 bases map to TRBD1. The CDR3 is 14 amino acids. The ends lost 4 bases at V and 7 bases at J; junction bases unmatched: 5. CDR1 and CDR2 from the germline V gene are SGHTA and FQGNSA. The CDR3 is CASSYGQGRQPQHF. The CDR3 nucleotides are TGTGCCAGCAGCTACGGACAGGGGAGACAGCCCCAGCATTTT.

J is TRBJ1-6 and V is TRBV30; a weak D match, TRBD1 (5 bases). Germline values: CDR1 GTSNPN, CDR2 SVGIG (reference sequence). The CDR3 consists of 13 residues. V shed 4 bases and J shed 5 bases, with 9 bases lying between them. The CDR3 here is CAWKGTDNSPLHF. The CDR3 DNA follows: TGTGCCTGGAAGGGGACTGATAATTCACCCCTCCACTTT.